This T cell receptor (beta chain) is from a study of cytomegalovirus exposure and HLA in healthy donors. The PCR used 60 Vbeta and 13 Jbeta primers. Here immunoSEQ multiplex PCR was the method, and the copy in TCRdb shows in-frame clones only, minus some. The sample has around 150,000 clones, roughly 73% seen once; the top ten hold less than 5.5%. The CDR3 is 15 residues long. Germline-derived CDR1 and CDR2 are SGHAT and FQNNGV. V lost 3 bases and J lost 3, with 15 bases in between. Findings of the study overall: Earlier analysis yielded a pattern in which most TCR beta V segments were productive about 90% or about 30% of the time.

This clone is a singleton in its sample. What it binds is not known. This clonotype was sampled from a male donor in good health and CMV-seronegative. Sequencing input: PBMCs. The chain is built from TRBV11-2 and TRBJ2-7, with D possibly TRBD2 on 6 matching bases. Written as DNA, the CDR3 is TGTGCCAGCAGCTTGACGCGGGACTCTATCTACGAGCAGTACTTC. This codes for CASSLTRDSIYEQYF.